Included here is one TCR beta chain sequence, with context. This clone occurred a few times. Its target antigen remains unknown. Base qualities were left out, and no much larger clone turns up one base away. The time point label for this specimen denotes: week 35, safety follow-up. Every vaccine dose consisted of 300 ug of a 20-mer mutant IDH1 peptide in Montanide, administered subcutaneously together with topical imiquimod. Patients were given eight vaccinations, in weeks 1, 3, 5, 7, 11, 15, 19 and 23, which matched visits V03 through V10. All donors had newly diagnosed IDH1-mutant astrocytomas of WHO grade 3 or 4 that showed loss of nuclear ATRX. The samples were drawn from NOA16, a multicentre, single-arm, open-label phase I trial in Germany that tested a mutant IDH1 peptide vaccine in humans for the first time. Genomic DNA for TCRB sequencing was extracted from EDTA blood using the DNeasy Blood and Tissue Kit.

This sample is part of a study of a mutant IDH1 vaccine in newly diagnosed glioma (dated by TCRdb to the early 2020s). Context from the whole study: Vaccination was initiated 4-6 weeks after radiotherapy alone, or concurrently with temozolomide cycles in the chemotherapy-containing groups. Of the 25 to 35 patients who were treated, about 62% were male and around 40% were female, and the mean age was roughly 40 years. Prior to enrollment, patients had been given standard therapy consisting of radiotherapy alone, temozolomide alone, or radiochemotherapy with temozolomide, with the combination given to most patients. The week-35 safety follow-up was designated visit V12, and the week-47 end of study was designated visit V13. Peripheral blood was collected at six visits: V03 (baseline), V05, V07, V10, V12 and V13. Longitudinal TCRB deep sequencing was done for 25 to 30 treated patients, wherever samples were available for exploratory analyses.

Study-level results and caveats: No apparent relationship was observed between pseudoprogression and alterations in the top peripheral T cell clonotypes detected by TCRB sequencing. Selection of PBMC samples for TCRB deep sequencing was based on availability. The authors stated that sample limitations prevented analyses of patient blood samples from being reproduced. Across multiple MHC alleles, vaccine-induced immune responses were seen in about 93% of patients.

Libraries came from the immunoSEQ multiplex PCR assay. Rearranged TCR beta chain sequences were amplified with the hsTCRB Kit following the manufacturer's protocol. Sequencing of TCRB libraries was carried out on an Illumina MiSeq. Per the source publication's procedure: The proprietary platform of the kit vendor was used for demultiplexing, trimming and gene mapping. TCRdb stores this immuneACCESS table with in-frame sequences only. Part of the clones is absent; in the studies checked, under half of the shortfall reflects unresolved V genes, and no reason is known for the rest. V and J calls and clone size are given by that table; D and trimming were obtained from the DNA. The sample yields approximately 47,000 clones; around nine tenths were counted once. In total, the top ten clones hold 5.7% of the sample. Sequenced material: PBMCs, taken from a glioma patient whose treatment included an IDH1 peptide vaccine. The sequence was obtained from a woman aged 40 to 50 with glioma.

This receptor carries the CDR3 CASSLGPRGIAEAFF. The DNA sequence is as follows: TGCGCCAGCAGCTTGGGTCCTCGGGGTATCGCTGAAGCTTTCTTT. The chain employs TRBV5-1 and TRBJ1-1, with the D segment identity uncertain. The germline V gene specifies SGHRS as CDR1 and YFSETQ as CDR2. The CDR3 contains 15 residues, cysteine and phenylalanine counted. The entry retains the CDR3 DNA only, 45 bases that are in frame from base 1. Deletion took 0 bases off V and 6 bases off J, with a span of 15 bases between the germline ends.